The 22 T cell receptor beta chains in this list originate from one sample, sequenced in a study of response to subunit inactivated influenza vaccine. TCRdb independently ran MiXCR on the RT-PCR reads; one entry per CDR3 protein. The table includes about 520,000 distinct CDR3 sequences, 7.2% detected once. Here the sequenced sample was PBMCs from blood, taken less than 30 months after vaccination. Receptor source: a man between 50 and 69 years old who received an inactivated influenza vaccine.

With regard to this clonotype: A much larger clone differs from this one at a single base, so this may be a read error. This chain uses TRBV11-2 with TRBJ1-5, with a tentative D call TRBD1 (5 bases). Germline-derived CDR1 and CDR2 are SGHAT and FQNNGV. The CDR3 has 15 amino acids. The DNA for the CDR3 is TGTGCCTGCAGCCTGACAGACGAGGGTGGCCAGCCCCAGCATTTT. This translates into CACSLTDEGGQPQHF.

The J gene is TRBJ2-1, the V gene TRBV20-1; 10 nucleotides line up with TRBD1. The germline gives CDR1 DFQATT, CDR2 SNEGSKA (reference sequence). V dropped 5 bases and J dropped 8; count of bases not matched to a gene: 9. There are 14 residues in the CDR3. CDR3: CSAPRTGGLDEQFF. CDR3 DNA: TGCAGTGCTCCACGGACAGGGGGTTTAGATGAGCAGTTCTTC.

The CDR3 DNA is TGCAGTGCAGACCGGGACCGCACTAGCACAGATACGCAGTATTTT. It translates to CSADRDRTSTDTQYF. The V gene is TRBV20-1, the J gene TRBJ2-3; tentatively, D is TRBD1 or TRBD2 (5 bases each). Trimming removed 6 bases at V and 0 bases at J, with 16 bases between. This CDR3 is 15 amino acids long. Germline lookup yields CDR1 DFQATT and CDR2 SNEGSKA (reference sequence).

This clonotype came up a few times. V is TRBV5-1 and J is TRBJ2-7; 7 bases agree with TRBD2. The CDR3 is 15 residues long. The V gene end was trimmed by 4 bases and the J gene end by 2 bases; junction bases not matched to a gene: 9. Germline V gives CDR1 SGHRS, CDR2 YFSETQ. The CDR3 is CASSPEAGSTYEQYF. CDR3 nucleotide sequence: TGCGCCAGCAGCCCGGAAGCGGGATCTACCTACGAGCAGTACTTC.

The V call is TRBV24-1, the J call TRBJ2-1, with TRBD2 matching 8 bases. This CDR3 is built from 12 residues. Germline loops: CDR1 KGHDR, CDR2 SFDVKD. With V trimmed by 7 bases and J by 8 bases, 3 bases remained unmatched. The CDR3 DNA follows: TGTGCCACCAGGGACGGGGGGGATGAGCAGTTCTTC. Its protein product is CATRDGGDEQFF.

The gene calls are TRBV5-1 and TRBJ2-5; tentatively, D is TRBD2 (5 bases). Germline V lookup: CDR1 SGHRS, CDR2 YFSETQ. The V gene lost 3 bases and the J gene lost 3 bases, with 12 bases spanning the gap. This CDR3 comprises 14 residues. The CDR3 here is CASSSGSAEETQYF. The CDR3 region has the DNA TGCGCCAGCAGCTCGGGGTCTGCTGAAGAGACCCAGTACTTC.

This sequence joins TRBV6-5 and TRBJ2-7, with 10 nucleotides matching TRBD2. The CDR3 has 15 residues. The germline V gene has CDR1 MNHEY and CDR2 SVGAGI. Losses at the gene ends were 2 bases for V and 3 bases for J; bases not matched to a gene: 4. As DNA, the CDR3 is TGTGCCAGCAGTTACACGGCTAGCGGGAGCTACGAGCAGTACTTC. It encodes CASSYTASGSYEQYF.

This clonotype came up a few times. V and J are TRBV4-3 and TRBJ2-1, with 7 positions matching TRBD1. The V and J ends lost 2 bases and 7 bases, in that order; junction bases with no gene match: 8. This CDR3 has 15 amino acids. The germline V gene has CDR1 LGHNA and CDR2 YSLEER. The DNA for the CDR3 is TGCGCCAGCAGCCAATGGGTAGGGGGCCTTAATGAGCAGTTCTTC. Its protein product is CASSQWVGGLNEQFF.

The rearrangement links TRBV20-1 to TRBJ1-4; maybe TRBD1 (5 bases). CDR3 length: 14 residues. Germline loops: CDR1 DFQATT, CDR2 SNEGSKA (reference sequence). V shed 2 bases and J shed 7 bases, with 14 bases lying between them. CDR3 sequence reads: CSARSSGGGEKLFF. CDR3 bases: TGCAGTGCTAGATCTTCGGGGGGTGGTGAAAAACTGTTTTTT.

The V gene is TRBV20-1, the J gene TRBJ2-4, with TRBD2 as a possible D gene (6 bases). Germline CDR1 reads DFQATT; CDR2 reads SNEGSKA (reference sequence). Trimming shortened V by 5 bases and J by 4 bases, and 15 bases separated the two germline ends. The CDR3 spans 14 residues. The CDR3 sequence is CSAAPGLAKNIQYF. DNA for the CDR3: TGCAGTGCTGCACCGGGACTCGCTAAAAACATTCAGTACTTC.

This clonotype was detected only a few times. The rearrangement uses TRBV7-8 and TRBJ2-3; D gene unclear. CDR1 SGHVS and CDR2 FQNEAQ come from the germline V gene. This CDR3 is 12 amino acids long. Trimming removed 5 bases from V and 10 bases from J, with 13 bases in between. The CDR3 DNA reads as TGTGCCAGCAGCCCCCCCATGTCTCCGCAGTATTTT. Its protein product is CASSPPMSPQYF.

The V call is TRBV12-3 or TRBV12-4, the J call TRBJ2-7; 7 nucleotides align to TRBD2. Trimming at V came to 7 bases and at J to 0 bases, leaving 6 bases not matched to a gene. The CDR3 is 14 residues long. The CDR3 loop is CASTLGGISYEQYF. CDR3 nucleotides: TGTGCCAGCACCCTCGGGGGGATCTCCTACGAGCAGTACTTC.

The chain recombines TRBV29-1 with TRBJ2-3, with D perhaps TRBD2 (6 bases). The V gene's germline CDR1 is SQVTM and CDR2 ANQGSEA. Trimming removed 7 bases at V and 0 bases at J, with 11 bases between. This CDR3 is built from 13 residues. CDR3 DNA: TGCAGCGGCACTAGCATCAGCACAGATACGCAGTATTTT. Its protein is CSGTSISTDTQYF.

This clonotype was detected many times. The CDR3: CASSLSWAGEYEQYF. CDR3 DNA sequence: TGTGCCAGCAGTTTATCGTGGGCGGGAGAGTACGAGCAGTACTTC. The V and J genes are TRBV27 and TRBJ2-7, with 7 nucleotides matching TRBD2. Trimming at V came to 0 bases and at J to 4 bases, leaving 6 bases not matched to a gene. Germline V gene data show CDR1 as MNHEY and CDR2 as SMNVEV (reference sequence). CDR3 length equals 15 residues.

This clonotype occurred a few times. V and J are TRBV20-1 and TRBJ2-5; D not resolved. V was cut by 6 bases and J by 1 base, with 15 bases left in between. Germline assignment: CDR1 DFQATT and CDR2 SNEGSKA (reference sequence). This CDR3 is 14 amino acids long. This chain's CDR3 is CSALGWAVQETQYF. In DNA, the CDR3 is TGCAGTGCCCTAGGTTGGGCAGTCCAAGAGACCCAGTACTTC.

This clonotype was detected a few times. DNA of the CDR3: TGCGCCAGCAGCCAAGATCTCGGGAGGGCCGGCAATGAGCAGTTCTTC. Its protein is CASSQDLGRAGNEQFF. V usage is TRBV4-3 and J usage is TRBJ2-1; 8 bases align to TRBD2. The CDR3 is 16 amino acids. V lost 0 bases, J lost 6 bases, and 7 bases stayed unmatched. Germline loops: CDR1 LGHNA, CDR2 YSLEER.

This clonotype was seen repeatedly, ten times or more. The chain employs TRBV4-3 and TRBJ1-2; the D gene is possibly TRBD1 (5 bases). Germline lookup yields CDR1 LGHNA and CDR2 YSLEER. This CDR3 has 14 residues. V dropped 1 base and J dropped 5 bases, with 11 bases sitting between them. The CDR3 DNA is TGCGCCAGCAGCCAAGGAAACGGGGGATATGGCTACACCTTC. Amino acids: CASSQGNGGYGYTF.

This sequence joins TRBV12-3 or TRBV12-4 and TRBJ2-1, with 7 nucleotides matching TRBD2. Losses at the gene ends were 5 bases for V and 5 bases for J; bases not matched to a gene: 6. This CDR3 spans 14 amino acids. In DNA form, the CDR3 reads TGTGCCAGCAGTCAGTCTAGCGGTCACAATGAGCAGTTCTTC. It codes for CASSQSSGHNEQFF.

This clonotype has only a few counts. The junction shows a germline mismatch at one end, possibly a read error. This CDR3 is CASSQGGARVRHF. The CDR3 nucleotides read TGTGCCAGCAGCCAAGGCGGGGCCAGGGTGAGGCACTTC. V gene TRBV14 combines with J gene TRBJ2-4, with a possible D match to TRBD2 (6 bases). Germline-derived CDR1 and CDR2 are SGHDN and FVKESK. The CDR3 sequence is 13 residues long.

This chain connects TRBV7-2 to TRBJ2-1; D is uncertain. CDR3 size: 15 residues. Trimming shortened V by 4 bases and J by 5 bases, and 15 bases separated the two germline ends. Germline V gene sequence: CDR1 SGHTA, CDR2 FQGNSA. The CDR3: CASSSSPFFDNEQFF. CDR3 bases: TGTGCCAGCAGCTCCAGTCCTTTCTTTGACAATGAGCAGTTCTTC.

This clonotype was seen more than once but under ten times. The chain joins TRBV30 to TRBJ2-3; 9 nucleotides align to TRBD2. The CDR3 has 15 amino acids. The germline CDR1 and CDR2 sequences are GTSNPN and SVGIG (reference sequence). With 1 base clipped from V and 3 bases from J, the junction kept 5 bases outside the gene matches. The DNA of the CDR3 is TGTGCCTGGAGTGAGGCGGGAGGGTTGACAGATACGCAGTATTTT. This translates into CAWSEAGGLTDTQYF.

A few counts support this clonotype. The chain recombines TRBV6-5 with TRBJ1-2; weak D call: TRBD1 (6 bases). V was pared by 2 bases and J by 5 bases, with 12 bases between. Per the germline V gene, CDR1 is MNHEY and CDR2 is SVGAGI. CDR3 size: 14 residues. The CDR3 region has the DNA TGTGCCAGCAGTTACGGGGGGGCGAGATATGGCTACACCTTC. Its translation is CASSYGGARYGYTF.